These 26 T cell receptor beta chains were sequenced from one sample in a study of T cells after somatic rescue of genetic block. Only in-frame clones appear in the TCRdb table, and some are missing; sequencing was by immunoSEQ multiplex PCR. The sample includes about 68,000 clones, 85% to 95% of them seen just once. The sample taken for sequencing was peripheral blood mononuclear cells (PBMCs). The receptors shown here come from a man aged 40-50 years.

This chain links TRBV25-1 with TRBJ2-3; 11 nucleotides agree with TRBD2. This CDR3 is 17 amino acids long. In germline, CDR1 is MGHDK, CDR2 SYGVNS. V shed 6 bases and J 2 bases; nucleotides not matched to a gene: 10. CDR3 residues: CASRRGTSGGFTDTQYF. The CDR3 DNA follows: TGTGCCAGCAGGAGGGGAACTAGCGGGGGTTTCACAGATACGCAGTATTTT.

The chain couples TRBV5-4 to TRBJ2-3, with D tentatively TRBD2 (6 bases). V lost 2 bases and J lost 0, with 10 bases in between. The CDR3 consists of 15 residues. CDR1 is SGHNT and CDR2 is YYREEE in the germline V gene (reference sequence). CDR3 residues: CASSFAGTSTDTQYF. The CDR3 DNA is TGTGCCAGCAGCTTCGCGGGAACGAGCACAGATACGCAGTATTTT.

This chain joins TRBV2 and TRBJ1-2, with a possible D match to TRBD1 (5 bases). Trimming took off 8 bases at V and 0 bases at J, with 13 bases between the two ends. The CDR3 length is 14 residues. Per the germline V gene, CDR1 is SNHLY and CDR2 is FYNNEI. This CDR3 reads CASVRAPANYGYTF. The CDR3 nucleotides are TGTGCCAGCGTCAGGGCCCCAGCTAACTATGGCTACACCTTC.

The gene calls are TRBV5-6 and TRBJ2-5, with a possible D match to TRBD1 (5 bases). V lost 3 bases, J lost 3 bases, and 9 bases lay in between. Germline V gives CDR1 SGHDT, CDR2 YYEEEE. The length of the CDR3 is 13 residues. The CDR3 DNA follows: TGTGCCAGCAGCTCGGAAGGGGAAGAGACCCAGTACTTC. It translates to CASSSEGEETQYF.

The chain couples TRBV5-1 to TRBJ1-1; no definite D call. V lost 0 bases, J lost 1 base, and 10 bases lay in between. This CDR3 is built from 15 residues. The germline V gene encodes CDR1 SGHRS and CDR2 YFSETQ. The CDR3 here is CASSLVIGGNTEAFF. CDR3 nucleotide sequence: TGCGCCAGCAGCTTGGTGATAGGAGGGAACACTGAAGCTTTCTTT.

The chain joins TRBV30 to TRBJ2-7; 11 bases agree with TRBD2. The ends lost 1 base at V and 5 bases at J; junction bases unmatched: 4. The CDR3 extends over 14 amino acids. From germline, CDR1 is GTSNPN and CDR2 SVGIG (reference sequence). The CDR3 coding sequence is TGTGCCTGGAGTGCCGGGACTAGCGGCCACGAGCAGTACTTC. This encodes CAWSAGTSGHEQYF.

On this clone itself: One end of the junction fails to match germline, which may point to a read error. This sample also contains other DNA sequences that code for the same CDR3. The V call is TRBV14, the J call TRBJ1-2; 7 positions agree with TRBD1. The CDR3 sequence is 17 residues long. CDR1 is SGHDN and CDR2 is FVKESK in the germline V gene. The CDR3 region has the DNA TGTGCCAGCAGCCAGGAACGTCGGGACAGCTCGGTCTATGGTTACACCTTC. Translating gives CASSQERRDSSVYGYTF.

CDR3 DNA sequence: TGTGCCAGCTCACCGGGTCACAGGGGGGAGACCCAGTACTTC. Protein sequence: CASSPGHRGETQYF. V gene TRBV18 combines with J gene TRBJ2-5; 8 bases map to TRBD1. CDR1 and CDR2 from the germline V gene are KGHSH and LQKENI. V lost 3 bases, J lost 5 bases, and 5 bases stayed unmatched. The CDR3 is 14 residues long.

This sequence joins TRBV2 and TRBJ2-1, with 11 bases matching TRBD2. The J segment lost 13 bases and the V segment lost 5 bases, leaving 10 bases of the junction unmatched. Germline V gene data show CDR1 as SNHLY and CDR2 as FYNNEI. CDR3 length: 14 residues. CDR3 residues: CASSWTSGSDLQFF. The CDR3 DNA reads TGTGCCAGCAGTTGGACTAGCGGGTCGGACCTACAGTTCTTC. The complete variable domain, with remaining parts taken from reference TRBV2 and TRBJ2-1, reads EPEVTQTPSHQVTQMGQEVILRCVPISNHLYFYWYRQILGQKVEFLVSFYNNEISEKSEIFDDQFSVERPDGSNFTLKIRSTKLEDSAMYFCASSWTSGSDLQFFGPGTRLTVL.

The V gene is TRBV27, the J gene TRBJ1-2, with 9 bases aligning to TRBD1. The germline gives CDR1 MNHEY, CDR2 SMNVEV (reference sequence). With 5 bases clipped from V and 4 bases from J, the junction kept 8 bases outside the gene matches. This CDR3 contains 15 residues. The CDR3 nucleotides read TGTGCCAGCAGTATAAGACAGGGGGGGAGCTATGGCTACACCTTC. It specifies CASSIRQGGSYGYTF.

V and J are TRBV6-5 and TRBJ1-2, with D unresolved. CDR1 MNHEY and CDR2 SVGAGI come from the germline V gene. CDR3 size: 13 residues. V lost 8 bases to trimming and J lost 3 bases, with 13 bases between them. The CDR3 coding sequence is TGTGCCAGCGGGAGGTCGAACCACTATGGCTACACCTTC. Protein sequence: CASGRSNHYGYTF.

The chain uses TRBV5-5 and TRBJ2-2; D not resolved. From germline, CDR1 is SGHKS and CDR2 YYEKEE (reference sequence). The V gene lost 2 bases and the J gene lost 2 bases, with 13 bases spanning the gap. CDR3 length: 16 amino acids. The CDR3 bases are TGTGCCAGCAGCTTTAATATTGGCCTTAACACCGGGGAGCTGTTTTTT. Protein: CASSFNIGLNTGELFF.

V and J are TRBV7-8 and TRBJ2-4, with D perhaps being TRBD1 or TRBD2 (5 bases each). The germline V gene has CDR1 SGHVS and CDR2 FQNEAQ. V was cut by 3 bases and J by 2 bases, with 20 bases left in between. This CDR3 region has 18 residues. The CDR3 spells CASSFLQARAPTKNIQYF. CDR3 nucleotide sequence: TGTGCCAGCAGCTTCCTACAGGCGCGGGCCCCAACCAAAAACATTCAGTACTTC.

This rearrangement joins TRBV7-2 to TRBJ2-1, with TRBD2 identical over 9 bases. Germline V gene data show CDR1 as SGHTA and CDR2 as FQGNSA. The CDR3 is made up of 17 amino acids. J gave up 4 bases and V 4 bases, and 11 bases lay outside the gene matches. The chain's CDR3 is CASSSPYSGRKYNEQFF. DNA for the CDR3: TGTGCCAGCAGCTCGCCTTATAGCGGGAGAAAGTACAATGAGCAGTTCTTC.

CDR3 nucleotide sequence: TGTGCCAGCAGTTCAAACACAGGGGGCAGTAATTCACCCCTCCACTTT. It specifies CASSSNTGGSNSPLHF. This chain joins TRBV25-1 and TRBJ1-6, with 9 bases aligning to TRBD1. The CDR3 loop spans 16 amino acids. Germline CDR1 reads MGHDK; CDR2 reads SYGVNS. Losses at the gene ends were 5 bases for V and 6 bases for J; bases not matched to a gene: 8.

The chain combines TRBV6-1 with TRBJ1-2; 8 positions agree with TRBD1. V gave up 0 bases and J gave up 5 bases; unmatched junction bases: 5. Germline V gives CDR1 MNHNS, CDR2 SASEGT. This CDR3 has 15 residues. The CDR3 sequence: CASSEAGTGYYGYTF. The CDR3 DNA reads TGTGCCAGCAGTGAAGCGGGGACAGGTTATTATGGCTACACCTTC.

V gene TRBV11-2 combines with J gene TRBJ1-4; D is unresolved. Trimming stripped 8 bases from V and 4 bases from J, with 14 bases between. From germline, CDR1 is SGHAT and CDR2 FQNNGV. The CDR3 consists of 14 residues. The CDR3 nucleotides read TGTGCCAGCCGTGCTTTGGGATATAATGAAAAACTGTTTTTT. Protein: CASRALGYNEKLFF.

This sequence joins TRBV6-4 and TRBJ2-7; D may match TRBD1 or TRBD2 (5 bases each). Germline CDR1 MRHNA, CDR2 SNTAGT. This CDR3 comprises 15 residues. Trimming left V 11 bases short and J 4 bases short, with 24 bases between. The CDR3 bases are TGTGCCGGGTGGTGGAGGACACCCCGTCGATACGAGCAGTACTTC. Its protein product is CAGWWRTPRRYEQYF.

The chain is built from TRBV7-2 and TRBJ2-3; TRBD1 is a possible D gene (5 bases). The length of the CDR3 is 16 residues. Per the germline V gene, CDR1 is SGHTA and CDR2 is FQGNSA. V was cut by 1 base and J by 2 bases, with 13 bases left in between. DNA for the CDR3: TGTGCCAGCAGCTTAGGCCAGGGAAGGTTCACAGATACGCAGTATTTT. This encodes CASSLGQGRFTDTQYF.

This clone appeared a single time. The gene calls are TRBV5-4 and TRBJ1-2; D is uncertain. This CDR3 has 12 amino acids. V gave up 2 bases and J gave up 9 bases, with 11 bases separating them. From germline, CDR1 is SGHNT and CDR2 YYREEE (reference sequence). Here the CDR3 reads CASSLGGVSYTF. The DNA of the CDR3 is TGTGCCAGCAGCTTAGGCGGGGTTAGCTACACCTTC.

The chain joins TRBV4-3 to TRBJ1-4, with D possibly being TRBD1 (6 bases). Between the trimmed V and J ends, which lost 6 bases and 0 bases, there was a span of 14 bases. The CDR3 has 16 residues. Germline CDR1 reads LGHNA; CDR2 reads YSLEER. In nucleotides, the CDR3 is TGCGCCAGCAGGAAAGGGACATTTGCAACTAATGAAAAACTGTTTTTT. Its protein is CASRKGTFATNEKLFF.

The CDR3 nucleotides are TGCGCCAGCAGCCAAGATGAAGGAACAGGGGGTGAAAAACTGTTTTTT. It translates to CASSQDEGTGGEKLFF. The V call is TRBV4-1, the J call TRBJ1-4; 8 nucleotides align to TRBD1. V shed 0 bases, J shed 7 bases, and the junction held 7 bases outside the gene matches. Germline-derived CDR1 and CDR2 are MGHRA and YSYEKL. This CDR3 has 16 amino acids.

The CDR3 loop is CASSPQLTSGSSYNEQFF. The CDR3 DNA follows: TGTGCCAGCTCACCACAGCTGACTAGCGGGAGCTCCTACAATGAGCAGTTCTTC. The V call is TRBV18, the J call TRBJ2-1, with 12 bases lining up with TRBD2. Germline V gives CDR1 KGHSH, CDR2 LQKENI. Unmatched junction bases numbered 4, after V lost 1 base and J lost 0 bases. The CDR3 spans 18 residues.

CDR3 protein: CASSPYDLPNTGELFF. The CDR3 bases are TGTGCCAGCAGCCCCTATGACTTACCGAACACCGGGGAGCTGTTTTTT. The chain is built from TRBV9 and TRBJ2-2; no clear D. The CDR3 has 16 residues. Per germline, CDR1 SGDLS and CDR2 YYNGEE. The ends were cut back, 4 bases at V and 0 bases at J, with 13 bases in the middle.

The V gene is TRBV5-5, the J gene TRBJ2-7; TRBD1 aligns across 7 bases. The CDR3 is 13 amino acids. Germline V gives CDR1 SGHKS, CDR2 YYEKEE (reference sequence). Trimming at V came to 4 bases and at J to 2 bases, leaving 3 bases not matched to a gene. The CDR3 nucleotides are TGTGCCAGCAGCCCGGGACAGACCTACGAGCAGTACTTC. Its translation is CASSPGQTYEQYF. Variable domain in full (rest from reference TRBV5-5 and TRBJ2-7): DAGVTQSPTHLIKTRGQQVTLRCSPISGHKSVSWYQQVLGQGPQFIFQYYEKEERGRGNFPDRFSARQFPNYSSELNVNALLLGDSALYLCASSPGQTYEQYFGPGTRLTVT.

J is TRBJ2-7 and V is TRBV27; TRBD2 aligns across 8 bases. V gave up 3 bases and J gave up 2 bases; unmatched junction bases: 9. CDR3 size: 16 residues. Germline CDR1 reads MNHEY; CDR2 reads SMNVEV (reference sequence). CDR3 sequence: CASSFSGGNRPYEQYF. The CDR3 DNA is TGTGCCAGCAGTTTTTCGGGGGGGAACAGGCCCTACGAGCAGTACTTC.